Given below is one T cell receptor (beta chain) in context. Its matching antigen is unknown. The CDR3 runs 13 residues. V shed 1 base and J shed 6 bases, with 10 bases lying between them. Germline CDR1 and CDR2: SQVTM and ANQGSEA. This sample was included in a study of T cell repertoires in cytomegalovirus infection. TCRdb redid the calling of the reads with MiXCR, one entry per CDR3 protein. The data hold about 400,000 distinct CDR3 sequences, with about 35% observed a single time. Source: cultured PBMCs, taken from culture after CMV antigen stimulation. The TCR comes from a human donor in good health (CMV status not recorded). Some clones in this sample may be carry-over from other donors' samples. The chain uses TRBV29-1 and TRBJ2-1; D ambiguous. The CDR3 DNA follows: TGCAGCGTTGAAGTCGGGCTCGCCAATGAGCAGTTCTTC. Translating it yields CSVEVGLANEQFF.